This T cell receptor beta chain came from a study of blood T cell repertoires in COVID-19. Study overall: From T cells, B-cell-depleted T cells, or PBMCs came the material, which was cDNA or gDNA.

The CDR3 consists of 15 residues. Germline V gives CDR1 PRHDT, CDR2 FYEKMQ (reference sequence). V lost 2 bases and J lost 4; bases outside the gene matches: 4. This clone was observed a few times. This sample includes further DNA sequences coding for the same CDR3. Original data processing: From reference gene primer amplification, estimates of nucleated cell counts were derived. Sequencing was performed with immunoSEQ multiplex PCR; in TCRdb, only in-frame clones are kept and a portion is missing. V and J calls and clone size come straight from that table; D and trimming were deduced from the DNA. The profile shows 50,000 or so clones, 65% to 85% of them singletons.

This TCR was recovered from a human donor with active or convalescent COVID-19. The donor label of this sample is uncertain. What was sequenced was peripheral blood. This chain uses TRBV13 with TRBJ1-5; TRBD1 matches 8 bases. The CDR3 sequence: CASSLSGDRNQPQHF. For the CDR3, the DNA is TGTGCCAGCAGCTTATCAGGGGACAGGAATCAGCCCCAGCATTTT. The full variable domain, rest sourced from reference TRBV13 and TRBJ1-5, is AAGVIQSPRHLIKEKRETATLKCYPIPRHDTVYWYQQGPGQDPQFLISFYEKMQSDKGSIPDRFSAQQFSDYHSELNMSSLELGDSALYFCASSLSGDRNQPQHFGDGTRLSIL.